This T cell receptor (beta chain) came from a study of T-cell reconstitution after alpha-beta-depleted transplantation in children. Overall study results and limits: Newly made T cells mostly supplied T-cell counts and diversity one year after transplant. Some patients' high day-60 TCRbeta diversity was traced to surviving recipient T cells and thymic progenitors. Several hundred rapidly expanded clones from non-depleted graft cells reportedly supplied alpha-beta T cells about two months post-transplant.

Notes on this clonotype: The antigen is unknown.

TCRbeta library preparation incorporated unique molecular identifiers. One entry per CDR3 protein, called by TCRdb with MiXCR from the PCR reads. The sample lists 60,000 to 70,000 distinct CDR3 sequences; roughly 4.9% were seen once. Germline V CDR1 and CDR2: SGHVS, FQNEAQ. The CDR3 loop spans 10 amino acids. Trimming left V 7 bases short and J 3 bases short, with 3 bases between. The TCR originated in a boy under two years old who had a stem cell transplant for acute myeloid leukemia, so the T cells may come from the graft donor. The V call is TRBV7-8, the J call TRBJ2-5; no clear D gene. The sequencing here drew on PBMCs, mostly from graft donor cells, taken 180 days after TCRalphabeta/CD19-depleted stem cell transplant. CDR3 amino acids: CASTEETQYF. The CDR3 DNA reads as TGTGCCAGCACCGAAGAGACCCAGTACTTC.